The rows below give T cell receptor beta chains drawn from one sample of a study of blood T cell repertoires in COVID-19. Data came from immunoSEQ multiplex PCR; TCRdb stores just in-frame clones and leaves some out. The table shows about 270,000 clones, with over 75% occurring only once. Material for sequencing was PBMCs or T cells enriched from blood (not recorded which). These receptors were obtained from a woman aged 18-35 years who had recovered from COVID-19. Both conserved end residues are part of each CDR3. Fields, in order: clone size, J gene, V gene, D gene, CDR3 DNA, CDR3 protein. The D gene is left open where the match is weak. Not every row has a clone size; where given, it reads once, few, many or a size class.

clone_size: -; j_call: TRBJ2-7; v_call: TRBV24-1; d_call: -; cdr3_nt: TGTGCCACCAGTGATTTGACGGACGAGCAGTACTTC; cdr3_aa: CATSDLTDEQYF
clone_size: -; j_call: TRBJ1-4; v_call: TRBV5-8; d_call: TRBD1; cdr3_nt: TGTGCCAGCAGCGTGACAGGGTATCATGAAAAACTGTTTTTT; cdr3_aa: CASSVTGYHEKLFF
clone_size: -; j_call: TRBJ1-2; v_call: TRBV20-1; d_call: -; cdr3_nt: TGCAGTGCTAGGTTTAAATATGGCTACACCTTC; cdr3_aa: CSARFKYGYTF
clone_size: -; j_call: TRBJ1-6; v_call: TRBV28; d_call: TRBD1; cdr3_nt: TGTGCCAGCAGGACAGGGGCCTATTCACCCCTCCACTTT; cdr3_aa: CASRTGAYSPLHF
clone_size: -; j_call: TRBJ2-7; v_call: TRBV5-1; d_call: TRBD2; cdr3_nt: TGCGCCAGCAGCGGGGGAACTAGCGGGGGCTACGAGCAGTACTTC; cdr3_aa: CASSGGTSGGYEQYF
clone_size: -; j_call: TRBJ2-1; v_call: TRBV4-1; d_call: -; cdr3_nt: TGCGCCAGCAGCCAAGCCGGGTACAATGAGCAGTTCTTC; cdr3_aa: CASSQAGYNEQFF
clone_size: -; j_call: TRBJ2-7; v_call: TRBV13; d_call: -; cdr3_nt: TGTGCCAGCAGCTTAACGGGGATCACCTACGAGCAGTACTTC; cdr3_aa: CASSLTGITYEQYF
clone_size: -; j_call: TRBJ1-2; v_call: TRBV24-1; d_call: TRBD1; cdr3_nt: TGTGCCACGTCAGATTCAAAGACAGGGGGCATCTATGGCTACACCTTC; cdr3_aa: CATSDSKTGGIYGYTF
clone_size: -; j_call: TRBJ2-3; v_call: TRBV6-5; d_call: -; cdr3_nt: TGTGCCAGCAGTTACTCGGTTGCGGGGGCCGCAGATACGCAGTATTTT; cdr3_aa: CASSYSVAGAADTQYF
clone_size: -; j_call: TRBJ1-5; v_call: TRBV19; d_call: -; cdr3_nt: TGTGCCAGTAGGGGGATTTTCCCAGCGGGCAATCAGCCCCAGCATTTT; cdr3_aa: CASRGIFPAGNQPQHF
clone_size: -; j_call: TRBJ2-7; v_call: TRBV19; d_call: TRBD2; cdr3_nt: TGTGCCAGTAGTATAGGCGGGGGAGCGAACTACGAGCAGTACTTC; cdr3_aa: CASSIGGGANYEQYF
clone_size: -; j_call: TRBJ1-1; v_call: TRBV5-1; d_call: -; cdr3_nt: TGCGCCAGCAGCCAGGGAAGCAATGAAGCTTTCTTT; cdr3_aa: CASSQGSNEAFF
clone_size: -; j_call: TRBJ1-5; v_call: TRBV7-6; d_call: -; cdr3_nt: TGTGCCAGCAGCTTAGCCCCGACAAGCCCCAATCAGCCCCAGCATTTT; cdr3_aa: CASSLAPTSPNQPQHF
clone_size: few; j_call: TRBJ1-1; v_call: TRBV2; d_call: -; cdr3_nt: TGTGCCATCCCATCCCCCATGAACACTGAAGCTTTCTTT; cdr3_aa: CAIPSPMNTEAFF
clone_size: -; j_call: TRBJ2-2; v_call: TRBV5-1; d_call: -; cdr3_nt: TGCGCCAGCAGCGAGGTCGTGGGCACCGGGGAGCTGTTTTTT; cdr3_aa: CASSEVVGTGELFF
clone_size: -; j_call: TRBJ1-6; v_call: TRBV5-1; d_call: -; cdr3_nt: TGCGCCAGCAGTTACGCCTCGGGGGGCGAATGGTCACCCCTCCACTTT; cdr3_aa: CASSYASGGEWSPLHF
clone_size: few; j_call: TRBJ1-2; v_call: TRBV19; d_call: -; cdr3_nt: TGTGCCAGTAGTATTCAAGGAGGGTACGGCTACACCTTC; cdr3_aa: CASSIQGGYGYTF
clone_size: -; j_call: TRBJ1-4; v_call: TRBV4-2; d_call: TRBD1; cdr3_nt: TGTGCCAGCAGCCACGACAGGGATAATGAAAAACTGTTTTTT; cdr3_aa: CASSHDRDNEKLFF
clone_size: -; j_call: TRBJ1-1; v_call: TRBV5-1; d_call: TRBD1; cdr3_nt: TGCGCCAGCAGCCACGGACAGGGGGACACTGAAGCTTTCTTT; cdr3_aa: CASSHGQGDTEAFF
clone_size: -; j_call: TRBJ2-7; v_call: TRBV6-5; d_call: TRBD1; cdr3_nt: TGTGCCAGCAGGGCGGGACAGGGGAGCTCCTACGAGCAGTACTTC; cdr3_aa: CASRAGQGSSYEQYF
clone_size: -; j_call: TRBJ1-2; v_call: TRBV7-2; d_call: TRBD1; cdr3_nt: TGTGCCAGCAGCCTCACCGGGACAGGATCCTATAACTATGGCTACACCTTC; cdr3_aa: CASSLTGTGSYNYGYTF
clone_size: -; j_call: TRBJ2-3; v_call: TRBV6-4; d_call: -; cdr3_nt: TGTGCCAGCAGTGACACGGGAACTGGCACAGATACGCAGTATTTT; cdr3_aa: CASSDTGTGTDTQYF
clone_size: few; j_call: TRBJ1-2; v_call: TRBV23-1; d_call: -; cdr3_nt: TGCGCCAGCGGTCCGGGTCCCGGTTCCGGGGGCTACACCTTC; cdr3_aa: CASGPGPGSGGYTF
clone_size: -; j_call: TRBJ2-3; v_call: TRBV9; d_call: TRBD2; cdr3_nt: TGTGCCAGCAGCACCAGTTCAGACGCCAGCGGGGGGATGGCAGATACGCAGTATTTT; cdr3_aa: CASSTSSDASGGMADTQYF
clone_size: few; j_call: TRBJ1-1; v_call: TRBV5-4; d_call: -; cdr3_nt: TGTGCCAGCAGCTTGTCGCGAGGGGGCACTGAAGCTTTCTTT; cdr3_aa: CASSLSRGGTEAFF
clone_size: -; j_call: TRBJ1-1; v_call: TRBV4-1; d_call: -; cdr3_nt: TGCGCCAGCAGCCCCGCGGGGGCAAATGTGGGGAACACTGAAGCTTTCTTT; cdr3_aa: CASSPAGANVGNTEAFF
clone_size: -; j_call: TRBJ1-1; v_call: TRBV2; d_call: TRBD1; cdr3_nt: TGTGCCAGCAGGGGGATGCCCGAGGACAGGGGGGCCACTGAAGCTTTCTTT; cdr3_aa: CASRGMPEDRGATEAFF
clone_size: -; j_call: TRBJ2-3; v_call: TRBV18; d_call: -; cdr3_nt: TGTGCCAGCTCACCAGGAGTCATAGATACGCAGTATTTT; cdr3_aa: CASSPGVIDTQYF
clone_size: -; j_call: TRBJ2-7; v_call: TRBV6-5; d_call: -; cdr3_nt: TGTGCCAGCAGGTCACCGCCAGGAACCTACGAGCAGTACTTC; cdr3_aa: CASRSPPGTYEQYF
clone_size: -; j_call: TRBJ2-5; v_call: TRBV2; d_call: TRBD2; cdr3_nt: TGTGCCAGCAGCAGACTAGCGGGGGGAAAAGAGACCCAGTACTTC; cdr3_aa: CASSRLAGGKETQYF
clone_size: -; j_call: TRBJ2-3; v_call: TRBV12-3/TRBV12-4; d_call: -; cdr3_nt: TGTGCCAGCAGCTATACAGATACGCAGTATTTT; cdr3_aa: CASSYTDTQYF
clone_size: -; j_call: TRBJ2-1; v_call: TRBV27; d_call: TRBD2; cdr3_nt: TGTGCCAGCAGTTTCCGTGCTCATGTGTCTAGTAGCGGGGAGCAGTTCTTC; cdr3_aa: CASSFRAHVSSSGEQFF
clone_size: -; j_call: TRBJ2-5; v_call: TRBV19; d_call: TRBD1; cdr3_nt: TGTGCCAGTAGTGGGGCGACAGGGGGGAGCGAGACCCAGTACTTC; cdr3_aa: CASSGATGGSETQYF
clone_size: -; j_call: TRBJ1-6; v_call: TRBV19; d_call: -; cdr3_nt: TGTGCCAGTAGTCCTGACGTTCACAGGGTCCTCCACTTT; cdr3_aa: CASSPDVHRVLHF
clone_size: once; j_call: TRBJ1-5; v_call: TRBV4-2; d_call: -; cdr3_nt: TGTGCCAGCAGCCAAGACGCCAAAGGGGATCGCAATCAGCCCCAGCATTTT; cdr3_aa: CASSQDAKGDRNQPQHF
clone_size: few; j_call: TRBJ2-2; v_call: TRBV19; d_call: -; cdr3_nt: TGTGCCAGTAGTTTACAGGGATTCTCCGGGGAGCTGTTTTTT; cdr3_aa: CASSLQGFSGELFF
clone_size: -; j_call: TRBJ2-5; v_call: TRBV5-4; d_call: TRBD2; cdr3_nt: TGTGCCAGCCAGGCGGGGGGGCTAGGGGAGACCCAGTACTTC; cdr3_aa: CASQAGGLGETQYF
clone_size: once; j_call: TRBJ1-5; v_call: TRBV20-1; d_call: -; cdr3_nt: TGCAGTGCTAGTTCTTTAGGAGATTTCAATCAGCCCCAGCATTTT; cdr3_aa: CSASSLGDFNQPQHF
clone_size: -; j_call: TRBJ1-4; v_call: TRBV27; d_call: TRBD1; cdr3_nt: TGTGCCAGCAGTAGACAGGGGCCTATAAATGAAAAACTGTTTTTT; cdr3_aa: CASSRQGPINEKLFF
clone_size: -; j_call: TRBJ1-1; v_call: TRBV4-1; d_call: -; cdr3_nt: TGCGCCAGCAGCCAATCGACAGGTGTGAGCACTGAAGCTTTCTTT; cdr3_aa: CASSQSTGVSTEAFF
clone_size: -; j_call: TRBJ2-7; v_call: TRBV2; d_call: -; cdr3_nt: TGTGCCAGCAGTGAAGTCGATTCCCGGGACACCTCCTACGAGCAGTACTTC; cdr3_aa: CASSEVDSRDTSYEQYF
clone_size: -; j_call: TRBJ1-2; v_call: TRBV7-8; d_call: -; cdr3_nt: TGTGCCAGCAGCTTAGGTGGAGGGACTAACTATGGCTACACCTTC; cdr3_aa: CASSLGGGTNYGYTF
clone_size: -; j_call: TRBJ1-2; v_call: TRBV6-6; d_call: TRBD1; cdr3_nt: TGTGCCAGCAGTTCCCGGACAGGGGACTCTAACTATGGCTACACCTTC; cdr3_aa: CASSSRTGDSNYGYTF
clone_size: -; j_call: TRBJ1-6; v_call: TRBV6-6; d_call: TRBD1; cdr3_nt: TGTGCCAGCAGTTATGGACAGGGGGCCTATAATTCACCCCTCCACTTT; cdr3_aa: CASSYGQGAYNSPLHF
clone_size: -; j_call: TRBJ2-7; v_call: TRBV28; d_call: TRBD1; cdr3_nt: TGTGCCAGCAAACCAGGGGGTCTGGACTACGAGCAGTACTTC; cdr3_aa: CASKPGGLDYEQYF
clone_size: -; j_call: TRBJ1-2; v_call: TRBV12-3/TRBV12-4; d_call: -; cdr3_nt: TGTGCCAGCAGTTTGGACAGCTATGGCTACACCTTC; cdr3_aa: CASSLDSYGYTF
clone_size: -; j_call: TRBJ2-3; v_call: TRBV7-8; d_call: TRBD2; cdr3_nt: TGTGCCAGCAGCTCAGTGGCCGGGACTAGCGGGGAGGATACGCAGTATTTT; cdr3_aa: CASSSVAGTSGEDTQYF
clone_size: -; j_call: TRBJ1-6; v_call: TRBV6-1; d_call: -; cdr3_nt: TGTGCCAGCAGTGAACTCAAGAGCTCCTATAATTCACCCCTCCACTTT; cdr3_aa: CASSELKSSYNSPLHF
clone_size: -; j_call: TRBJ1-6; v_call: TRBV2; d_call: -; cdr3_nt: TGTGCCAGCAGCTGGACCCAAGGAGGGGAAATATCCGAGCTCCTATATCGATCACCCCTCCACTTT; cdr3_aa: CASSWTQGGEISELLYRSPLHF
clone_size: -; j_call: TRBJ1-5; v_call: TRBV7-8; d_call: TRBD1; cdr3_nt: TGTGCCAGCAGCGCGATTGGGACAGTGGAACAGCCCCAGCATTTT; cdr3_aa: CASSAIGTVEQPQHF
clone_size: few; j_call: TRBJ1-1; v_call: TRBV2; d_call: -; cdr3_nt: TGTGCCAGCAGTGACAGGGTGACTGAAGCTTTCTTT; cdr3_aa: CASSDRVTEAFF
clone_size: -; j_call: TRBJ2-5; v_call: TRBV5-4; d_call: TRBD1; cdr3_nt: TGTGCCAGCAGCAGGGGGGGACAGGGCCAAGAGACCCAGTACTTC; cdr3_aa: CASSRGGQGQETQYF
clone_size: -; j_call: TRBJ2-2; v_call: TRBV5-4; d_call: TRBD2; cdr3_nt: TGTGCCAGCAGCCAGGACAGTTTAGCGGGGCCCGGGGAGCTGTTTTTT; cdr3_aa: CASSQDSLAGPGELFF
clone_size: -; j_call: TRBJ1-4; v_call: TRBV23-1; d_call: -; cdr3_nt: TGCGCCAGCAGTAGCGAAGACAGTCCTAATGAAAAACTGTTTTTT; cdr3_aa: CASSSEDSPNEKLFF
clone_size: -; j_call: TRBJ2-3; v_call: TRBV9; d_call: TRBD2; cdr3_nt: TGTGCCAGCAGCCAGATGCTAGCGGGGGACCCCACAGATACGCAGTATTTT; cdr3_aa: CASSQMLAGDPTDTQYF